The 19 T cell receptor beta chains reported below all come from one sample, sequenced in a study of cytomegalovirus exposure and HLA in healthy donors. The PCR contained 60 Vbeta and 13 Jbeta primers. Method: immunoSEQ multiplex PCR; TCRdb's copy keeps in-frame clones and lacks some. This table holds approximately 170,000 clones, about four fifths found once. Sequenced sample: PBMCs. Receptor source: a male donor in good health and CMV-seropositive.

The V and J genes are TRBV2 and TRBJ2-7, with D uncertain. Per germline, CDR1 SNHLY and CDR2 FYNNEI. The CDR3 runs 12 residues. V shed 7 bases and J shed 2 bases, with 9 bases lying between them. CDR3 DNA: TGTGCCAGCACGGAACTACCCTACGAGCAGTACTTC. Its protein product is CASTELPYEQYF.

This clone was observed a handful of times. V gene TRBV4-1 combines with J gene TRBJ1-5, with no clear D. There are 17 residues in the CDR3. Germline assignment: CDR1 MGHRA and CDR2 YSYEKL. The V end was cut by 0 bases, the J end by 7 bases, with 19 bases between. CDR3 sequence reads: CASSQEESYSLNQPQHF. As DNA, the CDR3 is TGCGCCAGCAGCCAAGAAGAGTCGTACTCTCTGAACCAGCCCCAGCATTTT.

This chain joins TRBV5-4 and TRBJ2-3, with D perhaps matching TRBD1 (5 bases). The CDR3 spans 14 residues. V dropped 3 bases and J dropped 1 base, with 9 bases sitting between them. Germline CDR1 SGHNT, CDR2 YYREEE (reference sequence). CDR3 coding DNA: TGTGCCAGCAGCTGGTTAGGGGGCACAGATACGCAGTATTTT. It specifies CASSWLGGTDTQYF.

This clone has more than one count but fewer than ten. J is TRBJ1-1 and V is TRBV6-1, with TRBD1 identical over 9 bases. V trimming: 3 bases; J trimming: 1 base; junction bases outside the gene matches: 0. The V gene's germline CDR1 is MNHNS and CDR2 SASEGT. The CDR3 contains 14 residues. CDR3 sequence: CASSEGQGNTEAFF. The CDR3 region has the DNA TGTGCCAGCAGTGAGGGACAGGGGAACACTGAAGCTTTCTTT.

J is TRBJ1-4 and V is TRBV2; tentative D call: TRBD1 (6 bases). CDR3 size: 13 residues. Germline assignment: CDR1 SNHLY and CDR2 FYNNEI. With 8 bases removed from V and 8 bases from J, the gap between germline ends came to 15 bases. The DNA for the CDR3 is TGTGCCAGCGGACGACAGGTTGAGGAAAAACTGTTTTTT. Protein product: CASGRQVEEKLFF.

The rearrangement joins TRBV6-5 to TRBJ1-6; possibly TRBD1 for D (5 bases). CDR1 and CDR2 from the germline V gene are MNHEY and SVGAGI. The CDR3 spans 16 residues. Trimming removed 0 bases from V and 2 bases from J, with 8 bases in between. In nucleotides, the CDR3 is TGTGCCAGCAGTTACTCGGGGGGGGCCTATAATTCACCCCTCCACTTT. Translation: CASSYSGGAYNSPLHF.

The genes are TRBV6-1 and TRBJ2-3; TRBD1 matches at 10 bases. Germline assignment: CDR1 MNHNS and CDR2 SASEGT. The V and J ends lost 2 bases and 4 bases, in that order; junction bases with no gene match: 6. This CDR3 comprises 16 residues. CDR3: CASSEWGQGRPDTQYF. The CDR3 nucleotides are TGTGCCAGCAGTGAATGGGGACAGGGGAGGCCAGATACGCAGTATTTT.

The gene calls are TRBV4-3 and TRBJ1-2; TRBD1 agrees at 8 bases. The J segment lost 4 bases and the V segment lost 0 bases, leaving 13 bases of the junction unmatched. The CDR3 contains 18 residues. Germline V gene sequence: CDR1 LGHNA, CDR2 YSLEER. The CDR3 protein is CASSQDLGQASLGYGYTF. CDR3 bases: TGCGCCAGCAGCCAAGATCTGGGACAGGCCTCTCTCGGCTATGGCTACACCTTC.

CDR3 DNA sequence: TGTGCCAGCTCTCGGACAGGTCAAGAGACCCAGTACTTC. Translation gives CASSRTGQETQYF. The chain uses TRBV18 and TRBJ2-5; TRBD1 matches 7 bases. CDR3 length: 13 amino acids. The germline V gene encodes CDR1 KGHSH and CDR2 LQKENI. J was trimmed by 2 bases and V by 6 bases; bases with no gene match: 3.

CDR3 residues: CASTTTGVDTEAFF. The CDR3 DNA reads as TGTGCCAGCACCACGACAGGGGTGGATACTGAAGCTTTCTTT. The chain recombines TRBV27 with TRBJ1-1; TRBD1 matches at 8 bases. Trimming at V came to 7 bases and at J to 5 bases, leaving 9 bases not matched to a gene. CDR1 and CDR2 (germline): MNHEY, SMNVEV (reference sequence). This CDR3 has 14 residues.

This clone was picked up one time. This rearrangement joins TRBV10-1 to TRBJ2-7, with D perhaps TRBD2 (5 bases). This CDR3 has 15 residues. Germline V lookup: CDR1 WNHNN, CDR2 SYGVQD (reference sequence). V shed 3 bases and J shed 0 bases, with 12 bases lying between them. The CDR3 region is CASSESLTNSYEQYF. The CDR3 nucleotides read TGCGCCAGCAGTGAAAGTTTGACTAACTCCTACGAGCAGTACTTC.

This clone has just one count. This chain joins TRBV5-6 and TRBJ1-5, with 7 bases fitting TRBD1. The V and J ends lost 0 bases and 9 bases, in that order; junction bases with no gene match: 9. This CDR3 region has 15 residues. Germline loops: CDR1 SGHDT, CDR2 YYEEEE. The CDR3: CASSLGGTAEGPQHF. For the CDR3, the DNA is TGTGCCAGCAGCTTGGGAGGGACAGCGGAGGGGCCCCAGCATTTT.

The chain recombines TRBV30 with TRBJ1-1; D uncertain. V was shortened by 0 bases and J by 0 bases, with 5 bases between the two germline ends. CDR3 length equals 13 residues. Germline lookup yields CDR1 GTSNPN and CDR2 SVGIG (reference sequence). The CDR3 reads CAWSVPVNTEAFF. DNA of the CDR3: TGTGCCTGGAGTGTACCGGTGAACACTGAAGCTTTCTTT.

In DNA, the CDR3 is TGTGCCAGCAGTGACCGGGACTCCTACGAGCAGTACTTC. Translated, it gives CASSDRDSYEQYF. The chain recombines TRBV6-1 with TRBJ2-7; perhaps TRBD2 as D (5 bases). The ends were cut back, 3 bases at V and 0 bases at J, with 6 bases in the middle. CDR3 length equals 13 residues. In germline, CDR1 is MNHNS, CDR2 SASEGT.

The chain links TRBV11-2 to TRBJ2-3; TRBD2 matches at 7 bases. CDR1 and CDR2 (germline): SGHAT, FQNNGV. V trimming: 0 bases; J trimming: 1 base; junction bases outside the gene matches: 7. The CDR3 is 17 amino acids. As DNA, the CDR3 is TGTGCCAGCAGCTTAGAGGCCAGCGGGGTGGGCACAGATACGCAGTATTTT. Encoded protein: CASSLEASGVGTDTQYF.

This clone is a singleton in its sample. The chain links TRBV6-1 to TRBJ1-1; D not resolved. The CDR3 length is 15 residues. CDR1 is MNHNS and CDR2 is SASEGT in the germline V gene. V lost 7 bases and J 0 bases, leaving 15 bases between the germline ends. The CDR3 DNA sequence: TGTGCCAGCACTACCCTGACATACATGAACACTGAAGCTTTCTTT. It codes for CASTTLTYMNTEAFF.

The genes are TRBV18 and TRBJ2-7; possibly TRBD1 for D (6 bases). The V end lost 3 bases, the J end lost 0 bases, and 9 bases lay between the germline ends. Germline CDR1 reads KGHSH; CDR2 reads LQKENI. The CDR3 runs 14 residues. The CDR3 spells CASSPDRSSYEQYF. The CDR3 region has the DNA TGTGCCAGCTCACCCGACAGGAGCTCCTACGAGCAGTACTTC.

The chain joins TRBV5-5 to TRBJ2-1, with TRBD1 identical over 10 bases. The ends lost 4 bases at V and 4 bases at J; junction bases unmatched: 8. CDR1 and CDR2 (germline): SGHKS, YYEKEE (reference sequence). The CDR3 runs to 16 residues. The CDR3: CASSRSTGGNYNEQFF. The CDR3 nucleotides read TGTGCCAGCAGCAGGTCGACAGGGGGCAATTACAATGAGCAGTTCTTC.

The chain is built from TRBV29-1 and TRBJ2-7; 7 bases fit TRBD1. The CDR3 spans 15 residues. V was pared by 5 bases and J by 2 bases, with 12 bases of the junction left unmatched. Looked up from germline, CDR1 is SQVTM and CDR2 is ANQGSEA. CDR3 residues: CSVKGSGGRTYEQYF. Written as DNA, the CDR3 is TGCAGCGTTAAGGGGTCAGGGGGTAGGACCTACGAGCAGTACTTC.